The 24 T cell receptor beta chains listed next were all sequenced from one sample in a study of T cells in Graves' hyperthyroidism and ophthalmopathy. TCR beta CDR3 region amplification was performed from RNA transcripts. When the TCR CDR3 underwent first-round RT-PCR, the HTBI primer set was used. A single record per CDR3 protein comes from TCRdb applying MiXCR to the multiplex PCR reads. The repertoire consists of 500,000 to 550,000 distinct CDR3 sequences, with nearly 20% occurring once and the leading ten covering about 50%. The sequencing sample was made of blood. Receptors originate from a man in his forties with Graves' ophthalmopathy.

A few counts support this clonotype. The genes are TRBV6-5 and TRBJ2-3; 12 nucleotides line up with TRBD2. This CDR3 region has 18 residues. Germline V gene sequence: CDR1 MNHEY, CDR2 SVGAGI. Trimming took 3 bases from V and 5 from J; bases not matched to a gene: 12. The CDR3 spells CASSYLAGGPMDGDTQYF. CDR3 bases: TGTGCCAGCAGTTATCTAGCGGGAGGGCCCATGGATGGAGATACGCAGTATTTT.

This clonotype came up many times. The gene calls are TRBV20-1 and TRBJ2-5; 8 bases agree with TRBD2. CDR1 DFQATT and CDR2 SNEGSKA come from the germline V gene (reference sequence). The V segment lost 3 bases and the J segment 3 bases; nucleotides outside the gene matches: 3. This CDR3 is 13 amino acids long. The CDR3 bases are TGCAGTGCTAGCGGGGGGGCCAAAGAGACCCAGTACTTC. Its protein is CSASGGAKETQYF.

This clonotype was seen a few times. This chain connects TRBV29-1 to TRBJ1-1; D is uncertain. Germline V gene data show CDR1 as SQVTM and CDR2 as ANQGSEA. V lost 8 bases to trimming and J lost 9 bases, with 16 bases between them. CDR3 length equals 11 residues. CDR3 coding DNA: TGCAGCCTCAAGGAGGGAGTTAAAGCTTTCTTT. It encodes CSLKEGVKAFF.

With respect to this clonotype: One base away lies a much larger clone, so this may be a sequencing read error. This chain uses TRBV5-5 with TRBJ2-7; TRBD2 aligns across 8 bases. CDR1 SGHKS and CDR2 YYEKEE come from the germline V gene (reference sequence). Trimming cost V 6 bases and J 5 bases; bases outside gene matches: 16. CDR3 size: 16 residues. CDR3 in DNA: TGTGCCAGCAACCGGGAGGGCTCCGTCCTCTTCAACGAGCAGTACTTC. Amino acid sequence: CASNREGSVLFNEQYF.

This clonotype was counted between two and nine times. The rearrangement links TRBV28 to TRBJ2-4; D call uncertain. Germline V gene sequence: CDR1 MDHEN, CDR2 SYDVKM. CDR3 length: 12 amino acids. The ends were cut back, 7 bases at V and 8 bases at J, with 12 bases in the middle. Here the CDR3 DNA reads TGTGCCAGCACCCCCACCGGCGACATTCAGTACTTC. It is translated as CASTPTGDIQYF.

The chain combines TRBV11-2 with TRBJ1-1, with D uncertain. Germline CDR1 SGHAT, CDR2 FQNNGV. V was clipped by 2 bases and J by 4 bases, with 14 bases between them. This CDR3 has 15 residues. This CDR3 is CASSLRGPDGTEAFF. The CDR3 DNA follows: TGTGCCAGCAGCTTAAGAGGGCCCGATGGCACTGAAGCTTTCTTT.

This clonotype has a count of ten or more. This rearrangement joins TRBV28 to TRBJ2-1; no reliable D call. In germline, CDR1 is MDHEN, CDR2 SYDVKM. V lost 5 bases and J 1 base, leaving 12 bases between the germline ends. This CDR3 has 15 residues. The DNA of the CDR3 is TGTGCCAGCAGTATAGACGGAAGGTCCTACAATGAGCAGTTCTTC. It specifies CASSIDGRSYNEQFF.

The rearrangement joins TRBV7-8 to TRBJ2-1; TRBD2 matches 10 bases. The V and J ends lost 3 bases and 3 bases, in that order; junction bases with no gene match: 5. From germline, CDR1 is SGHVS and CDR2 FQNEAQ. The length of the CDR3 is 16 residues. The CDR3 bases are TGTGCCAGCAGCTTCGCCGAGCGGGGGGGCTACAATGAGCAGTTCTTC. Its protein is CASSFAERGGYNEQFF.

The CDR3 coding sequence is TGTGCCAGCTCAGGGTTTGCACAGAGATATAATTCACCCCTCCACTTT. Protein product: CASSGFAQRYNSPLHF. The chain carries TRBV18 and TRBJ1-6; D is uncertain. V was pared by 5 bases and J by 4 bases, with 15 bases between. In germline, CDR1 is KGHSH, CDR2 LQKENI. The CDR3 consists of 16 residues.

This clonotype has only a few counts. The chain employs TRBV12-3 or TRBV12-4 and TRBJ2-3; 14 bases line up with TRBD2. This CDR3 comprises 19 residues. The junction had 12 bases not matched to a gene; V was cut back by 7 bases and J by 0 bases. The DNA for the CDR3 is TGTGCCAGCACCCCTTTTCGGACTAGCGGGAGGACTAGCACAGATACGCAGTATTTT. Amino acids: CASTPFRTSGRTSTDTQYF.

DNA of the CDR3: TGTGCCAGCAGCCATTTACAGGGTGGGGGCTACACCTTC. Translation gives CASSHLQGGGYTF. The chain carries TRBV28 and TRBJ1-2, with D perhaps matching TRBD1 (6 bases). CDR3 length: 13 amino acids. From germline, CDR1 is MDHEN and CDR2 SYDVKM. Trimming cost V 6 bases and J 8 bases, with 16 bases left between them.

This clonotype appeared a few times. V usage is TRBV11-2 and J usage is TRBJ2-7; D is uncertain. V shed 2 bases and J shed 3 bases, with 8 bases lying between them. The germline CDR1 and CDR2 sequences are SGHAT and FQNNGV. The CDR3 is 13 residues long. The CDR3 nucleotides are TGTGCCAGCAGCTTATTGCCGAACTACGAGCAGTACTTC. Residues: CASSLLPNYEQYF.

This clonotype was picked up many times. The chain is built from TRBV3-1 and TRBJ2-3; 14 nucleotides align to TRBD2. With V trimmed by 1 base and J by 3 bases, 6 bases remained unmatched. The germline CDR1 and CDR2 sequences are LGHDT and YNNKEL (reference sequence). The CDR3 extends over 18 amino acids. This CDR3 reads CASSQGLAGGPSTDTQYF. CDR3 coding DNA: TGTGCCAGCAGCCAAGGACTAGCGGGGGGGCCGAGTACAGATACGCAGTATTTT.

This clonotype was detected ten times or more. The chain is built from TRBV27 and TRBJ2-7; D is perhaps TRBD1 (6 bases). V shed 5 bases and J shed 7 bases, with 15 bases lying between them. This CDR3 spans 13 amino acids. Germline V CDR1 and CDR2: MNHEY, SMNVEV (reference sequence). CDR3: CASSPTGNGEQYF. CDR3 in DNA: TGTGCCAGCAGTCCTACAGGGAACGGTGAGCAGTACTTC.

The V call is TRBV19, the J call TRBJ2-7, with D possibly matching TRBD2 (6 bases). The CDR3 totals 13 residues. Trimming took off 4 bases at V and 6 bases at J, with 13 bases between the two ends. CDR1 and CDR2 from the germline V gene are LNHDA and SQIVND (reference sequence). CDR3 sequence (DNA): TGTGCCAGTAGTACCACTTGGGGGGTCGAGCAGTACTTC. Translation: CASSTTWGVEQYF.

The table lists this clonotype with many counts. The chain recombines TRBV20-1 with TRBJ1-5; TRBD1 matches at 7 bases. The germline V gene has CDR1 DFQATT and CDR2 SNEGSKA (reference sequence). The CDR3 is made up of 15 amino acids. V shed 3 bases and J 3 bases; nucleotides not matched to a gene: 8. This chain's CDR3 is CSARYRGRINQPQHF. The DNA for the CDR3 is TGCAGTGCTAGGTACAGGGGACGAATCAATCAGCCCCAGCATTTT.

This clonotype was seen just once. The V and J genes are TRBV11-2 and TRBJ2-6; 8 nucleotides match TRBD1. Germline CDR1 is SGHAT and CDR2 is FQNNGV. The CDR3 totals 20 residues. J gave up 0 bases and V 4 bases, and 14 bases lay outside the gene matches. The CDR3 DNA reads as TGTGCCAGCAGCTCAGTCTCACCGGGACAGGCTTACTCTGGGGCCAACGTCCTGACTTTC. Translating gives CASSSVSPGQAYSGANVLTF. The whole variable domain, remainder taken from reference TRBV11-2 and TRBJ2-6, is EAGVAQSPRYKIIEKRQSVAFWCNPISGHATLYWYQQILGQGPKLLIQFQNNGVVDDSQLPKDRFSAERLKGVDSTLKIQPAKLEDSAVYLCASSSVSPGQAYSGANVLTFGAGSRLTVL.

This clonotype was seen once. A much larger clone differs by one base, so this may be a read error. The chain uses TRBV11-2 and TRBJ2-1; perhaps TRBD1 as D (6 bases). CDR1 and CDR2 from the germline V gene are SGHAT and FQNNGV. V lost 4 bases, J lost 5 bases, and 18 bases lay in between. The CDR3 is 16 residues long. CDR3 protein: CASSSPRGIGNNEQFF. The CDR3 DNA reads TGTGCCAGCAGCTCGCCCAGGGGAATTGGGAACAATGAGCAGTTCTTC.

This chain joins TRBV28 and TRBJ2-5; D might be TRBD1 (6 bases). The CDR3 is made up of 13 amino acids. Trimming pared 5 bases from V and 5 bases from J, leaving 12 bases between. Germline CDR1 MDHEN, CDR2 SYDVKM. The CDR3 DNA reads TGTGCCAGCAGTAGCACAGGGACGGAGACCCAGTACTTC. Protein: CASSSTGTETQYF. Full variable domain (remainder filled in from reference TRBV28 and TRBJ2-5): DVKVTQSSRYLVKRTGEKVFLECVQDMDHENMFWYRQDPGLGLRLIYFSYDVKMKEKGDIPEGYSVSREKKERFSLILESASTNQTSMYLCASSSTGTETQYFGPGTRLLVL.

The gene calls are TRBV7-9 and TRBJ1-1; weak D call: TRBD1 (6 bases). CDR1 SEHNR and CDR2 FQNEAQ come from the germline V gene (reference sequence). The CDR3 runs 14 residues. V lost 7 bases and J lost 5, with 17 bases in between. The CDR3 here is CASTKYEGVTEAFF. In DNA form, the CDR3 reads TGTGCCAGCACCAAATACGAGGGGGTAACTGAAGCTTTCTTT.

CDR3 coding DNA: TGTGCCAGCAGAGACAGGGGCGAGCAGTACTTC. Its protein is CASRDRGEQYF. The gene calls are TRBV12-3 or TRBV12-4 and TRBJ2-7; 8 nucleotides align to TRBD1. V dropped 6 bases and J dropped 6; count of bases not matched to a gene: 1. This CDR3 has 11 amino acids.

The genes are TRBV7-8 and TRBJ2-3; 9 nucleotides line up with TRBD1. Germline lookup yields CDR1 SGHVS and CDR2 FQNEAQ. The CDR3 contains 15 residues. V shed 2 bases and J 4 bases; nucleotides not matched to a gene: 4. The CDR3 DNA reads as TGTGCCAGCAGCTTAAGGGGACAGGGCGCAGATACGCAGTATTTT. Translation: CASSLRGQGADTQYF.

This clonotype was seen at least ten times. CDR3 sequence: CASSTGVYGYTF. Written as DNA, the CDR3 is TGTGCCAGCTCGACAGGGGTCTATGGCTACACCTTC. The chain has TRBV18 and TRBJ1-2; 8 bases align to TRBD1. The CDR3 has 12 residues. The ends lost 6 bases at V and 4 bases at J; junction bases unmatched: 1. The germline CDR1 and CDR2 sequences are KGHSH and LQKENI.

The V gene is TRBV28, the J gene TRBJ2-2; 11 nucleotides agree with TRBD1. Unmatched junction bases numbered 11, after V lost 1 base and J lost 4 bases. CDR1 and CDR2 (germline): MDHEN, SYDVKM. The CDR3 length is 19 residues. In nucleotides, the CDR3 is TGTGCCAGCAGTTTATTAAACCTAAGGGGGACAGGGGGCACCGGGGAGCTGTTTTTT. The encoded protein is CASSLLNLRGTGGTGELFF.